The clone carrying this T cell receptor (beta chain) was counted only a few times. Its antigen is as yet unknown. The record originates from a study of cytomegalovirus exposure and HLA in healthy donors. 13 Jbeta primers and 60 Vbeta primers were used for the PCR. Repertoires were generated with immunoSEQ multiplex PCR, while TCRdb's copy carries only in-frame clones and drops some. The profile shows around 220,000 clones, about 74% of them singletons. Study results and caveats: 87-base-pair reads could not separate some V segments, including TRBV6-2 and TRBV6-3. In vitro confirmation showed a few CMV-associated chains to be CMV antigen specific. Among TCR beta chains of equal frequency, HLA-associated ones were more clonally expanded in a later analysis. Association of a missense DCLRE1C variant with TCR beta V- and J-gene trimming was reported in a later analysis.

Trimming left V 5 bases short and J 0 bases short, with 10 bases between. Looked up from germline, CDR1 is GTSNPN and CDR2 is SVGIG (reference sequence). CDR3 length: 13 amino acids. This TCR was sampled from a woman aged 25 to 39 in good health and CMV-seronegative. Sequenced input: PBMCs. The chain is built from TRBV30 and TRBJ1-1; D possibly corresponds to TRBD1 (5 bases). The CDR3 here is CAWGGVMNTEAFF. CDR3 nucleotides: TGTGCCTGGGGGGGGGTGATGAACACTGAAGCTTTCTTT.